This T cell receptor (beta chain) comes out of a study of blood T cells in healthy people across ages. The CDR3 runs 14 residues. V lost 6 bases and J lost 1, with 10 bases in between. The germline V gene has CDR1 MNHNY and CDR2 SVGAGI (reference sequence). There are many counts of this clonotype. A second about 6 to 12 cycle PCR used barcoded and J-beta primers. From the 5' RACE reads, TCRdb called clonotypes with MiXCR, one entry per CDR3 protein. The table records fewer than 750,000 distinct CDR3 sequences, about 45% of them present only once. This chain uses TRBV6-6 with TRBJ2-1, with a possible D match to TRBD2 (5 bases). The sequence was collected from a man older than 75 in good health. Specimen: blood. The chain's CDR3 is CASRPSGSYNEQFF. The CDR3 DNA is TGTGCCAGCAGACCTTCGGGGTCCTACAATGAGCAGTTCTTC.